This T cell receptor (beta chain) was found in a study of blood T cell repertoires in COVID-19. Original analysis: Nucleated cell number was recorded as an estimate derived from reference gene primer amplification. Profiling relied on immunoSEQ multiplex PCR, and the TCRdb table lists in-frame clones only, not all of them. V, J and clone size are those of that table, while D and trimming were read from the DNA. The sample has about 120,000 clones; 80% to 90% are singletons. The CDR3 is 15 residues long. Between the trimmed V and J ends, which lost 3 bases and 3 bases, there was a span of 13 bases. Germline V gives CDR1 LGHDT, CDR2 YNNKEL (reference sequence).

This TCR was recovered from a woman in her 70s with acute or convalescent COVID-19. The sample taken for sequencing was peripheral blood. The V and J genes are TRBV3-1 (or the pseudogene TRBV3-2) and TRBJ2-3, with D possibly being TRBD1 (6 bases). The CDR3 protein is CASSHRGYGTDTQYF. CDR3 nucleotides: TGTGCCAGCAGCCACAGGGGTTATGGGACAGATACGCAGTATTTT.